Given below is one T cell receptor beta chain in context. The target antigen is unknown. Per germline, CDR1 LNHNV and CDR2 YYDKDF (reference sequence). CDR3 length: 12 residues. V shed 4 bases and J shed 4 bases, with 8 bases lying between them. The data were taken from a study of T cells in localized non-small cell lung cancer. Study-wide results and limits: Sequencing was limited to one tumor region, leaving the possibility of heterogeneity open. Prolonged overall survival went with higher T cell density in the blood. There was higher T cell clonality in uninvolved adjacent lung than in tumor, and it was highest there. Detection in adjacent lung was observed for a median around 50 of the top 100 tumor clones.

The data were produced by immunoSEQ multiplex PCR, yet TCRdb's version contains in-frame clones alone and is incomplete. The data hold about 130,000 clones, with about 89% observed a single time. The sequence was obtained from a female donor of 60 years or more with stage I lung adenocarcinoma. The chain carries TRBV15 and TRBJ2-7; a possible D gene is TRBD2 (5 bases). The material was peripheral blood, obtained before any cancer treatment. CDR3 residues: CATSIEGYEQYF. CDR3 nucleotide sequence: TGTGCCACCAGCATTGAGGGTTACGAGCAGTACTTC.